The 20 T cell receptor beta chains given below trace back to one sample, sequenced in a study of cytomegalovirus exposure and HLA in healthy donors. The PCR contained 60 Vbeta and 13 Jbeta primers. The method was immunoSEQ multiplex PCR; TCRdb's version includes in-frame clones alone and lacks a portion of them. The sample holds roughly 200,000 clones, less than 90% seen once. The material sequenced was PBMCs. The receptors here all came from a middle-aged man in good health and CMV-seronegative.

This chain links TRBV10-3 with TRBJ1-1; TRBD1 matches 12 bases. CDR1 is ENHRY and CDR2 is SYGVKD in the germline V gene. CDR3 length: 17 residues. With 0 bases clipped from V and 1 base from J, the junction kept 3 bases outside the gene matches. CDR3 loop: CAISESPGQGANTEAFF. The CDR3 coding sequence is TGTGCCATCAGTGAGTCCCCGGGACAGGGGGCGAACACTGAAGCTTTCTTT.

This clone was observed a single time. The chain has TRBV12-2 and TRBJ1-5. TRBV12-2 is a known pseudogene. This CDR3 contains 15 residues. CDR3 nucleotides: TGTGCAAGTCGCTCTCTAACGGGGAGGGGCCAGCCCCAGCATTTT. Encoded protein: CASRSLTGRGQPQHF.

This chain connects TRBV4-2 to TRBJ1-1; 8 nucleotides line up with TRBD1. With 1 base clipped from V and 1 base from J, the junction kept 5 bases outside the gene matches. The CDR3 runs to 16 residues. Germline values: CDR1 LGHNA, CDR2 YNFKEQ. Here the CDR3 DNA reads TGTGCCAGCAGCCAAGGACAGGGGCGGGCGAACACTGAAGCTTTCTTT. It codes for CASSQGQGRANTEAFF.

The rearrangement joins TRBV5-1 to TRBJ2-5; 7 bases map to TRBD1. Trimming removed 4 bases from V and 1 base from J; junction bases left unmatched: 4. Per germline, CDR1 SGHRS and CDR2 YFSETQ. This CDR3 contains 14 residues. The CDR3 sequence: CASSRDSFQETQYF. The CDR3 region has the DNA TGCGCCAGCAGCCGGGACAGCTTCCAAGAGACCCAGTACTTC.

The chain links TRBV29-1 to TRBJ1-2; D unresolved. This CDR3 has 12 amino acids. From germline, CDR1 is SQVTM and CDR2 ANQGSEA. The germline V and J ends were trimmed by 4 bases and 8 bases, with 14 bases remaining between them. CDR3 residues: CSVVGVEGGYTF. CDR3 sequence (DNA): TGCAGCGTTGTCGGGGTAGAAGGAGGCTACACCTTC.

Concerning this clone itself: Germline is not matched at one junction end, which may reflect a read error. The rearrangement uses TRBV2 and TRBJ2-5; 10 nucleotides line up with TRBD2. Germline assignment: CDR1 SNHLY and CDR2 FYNNEI. This CDR3 region has 19 residues. CDR3 sequence: CASSEGWYLAGDFQETQYF. CDR3 DNA: TGTGCCAGCAGCGAAGGGTGGTATCTAGCGGGAGATTTCCAAGAGACCCAGTACTTC.

The chain carries TRBV2 and TRBJ2-1; D gene ambiguous. This CDR3 has 13 amino acids. V lost 4 bases and J 7 bases, leaving 11 bases between the germline ends. Looked up from germline, CDR1 is SNHLY and CDR2 is FYNNEI. CDR3 sequence reads: CASSASSRNEQFF. The CDR3 coding sequence is TGTGCCAGCAGTGCGAGTAGCCGGAATGAGCAGTTCTTC.

V is TRBV2 and J is TRBJ1-4; possible D gene TRBD1, 6 bases. Germline CDR1 and CDR2: SNHLY and FYNNEI. Trimming cost V 6 bases and J 2 bases, with 13 bases left between them. The CDR3 spans 15 residues. CDR3 amino acids: CASSRRGGTNEKLFF. DNA for the CDR3: TGTGCCAGCAGCCGGAGGGGGGGGACTAATGAAAAACTGTTTTTT.

The chain recombines TRBV5-1 with TRBJ2-7; 8 nucleotides line up with TRBD2. V lost 2 bases, J lost 2 bases, and 6 bases stayed unmatched. CDR3 length: 15 residues. Germline V lookup: CDR1 SGHRS, CDR2 YFSETQ. In nucleotides, the CDR3 is TGCGCCAGCAGCTTCAGCGGGAGTACCGCCTACGAGCAGTACTTC. Its translation: CASSFSGSTAYEQYF.

V is TRBV7-9 and J is TRBJ2-5, with a possible D match to TRBD1 (5 bases). The CDR3 has 16 residues. Germline values: CDR1 SEHNR, CDR2 FQNEAQ (reference sequence). The V and J ends lost 5 bases and 0 bases respectively, with 16 bases between them. CDR3 loop: CASSLRVSSDQETQYF. CDR3 in DNA: TGTGCCAGCAGCCTCAGGGTTTCCTCTGACCAAGAGACCCAGTACTTC. Full variable domain (rest looked up from reference TRBV7-9 and TRBJ2-5): DTGVSQNPRHKITKRGQNVTFRCDPISEHNRLYWYRQTLGQGPEFLTYFQNEAQLEKSRLLSDRFSAERPKGSFSTLEIQRTEQGDSAMYLCASSLRVSSDQETQYFGPGTRLLVL.

This chain links TRBV6-5 with TRBJ1-1, with D unresolved. Germline V gene sequence: CDR1 MNHEY, CDR2 SVGAGI. The CDR3 has 14 amino acids. V gave up 4 bases and J gave up 7 bases, with 16 bases separating them. The CDR3 nucleotides are TGTGCCAGCAGTTCCCGGAATAGAGCAGGTGAAGCTTTCTTT. Translation gives CASSSRNRAGEAFF.

The rearrangement uses TRBV9 and TRBJ2-2; 7 nucleotides match TRBD2. J lost 5 bases, V lost 0 bases, and 7 bases had no gene match. CDR3 length equals 16 residues. Germline V CDR1 and CDR2: SGDLS, YYNGEE. DNA for the CDR3: TGTGCCAGCAGCGTAGTAGAGGGGCGGGGGACCGGGGAGCTGTTTTTT. Protein: CASSVVEGRGTGELFF.

The chain joins TRBV29-1 to TRBJ1-4; D possibly corresponds to TRBD1 (5 bases). V was trimmed by 4 bases and J by 4 bases, leaving 19 bases between them. CDR1 is SQVTM and CDR2 is ANQGSEA in the germline V gene. The CDR3 consists of 16 residues. The CDR3 spells CSVGTRRGEGNEKLFF. DNA for the CDR3: TGCAGCGTTGGGACCAGGCGGGGGGAAGGTAATGAAAAACTGTTTTTT.

The chain employs TRBV5-5 and TRBJ2-6, with D possibly matching TRBD1 (5 bases). Germline assignment: CDR1 SGHKS and CDR2 YYEKEE (reference sequence). The V end lost 4 bases, the J end lost 0 bases, and 11 bases lay between the germline ends. The CDR3 is made up of 16 amino acids. CDR3 amino acids: CASSLRVGSGANVLTF. CDR3 sequence (DNA): TGTGCCAGCAGCCTCAGGGTAGGCTCTGGGGCCAACGTCCTGACTTTC.

This clone was seen a single time. The CDR3 region is CASSLAGGTYNEQFF. CDR3 DNA sequence: TGTGCCAGCAGTTTAGCGGGGGGGACCTACAATGAGCAGTTCTTC. The chain combines TRBV28 with TRBJ2-1; 9 bases fit TRBD2. The CDR3 has 15 amino acids. With V trimmed by 2 bases and J by 2 bases, 1 base remained unmatched. From germline, CDR1 is MDHEN and CDR2 SYDVKM.

The chain joins TRBV7-2 to TRBJ2-1, with 11 bases aligning to TRBD2. This CDR3 region has 17 residues. Germline V gene lookup returns CDR1 SGHTA and CDR2 FQGNSA. Trimming took 2 bases from V and 2 from J; bases not matched to a gene: 5. The DNA for the CDR3 is TGTGCCAGCAGCTTATGGGCTAGCGGGGGGCCCTACAATGAGCAGTTCTTC. It codes for CASSLWASGGPYNEQFF.

The chain recombines TRBV30 with TRBJ1-2, with D tentatively TRBD1 (6 bases). The V gene's germline CDR1 is GTSNPN and CDR2 SVGIG (reference sequence). The CDR3 consists of 13 residues. V shed 1 base and J shed 8 bases, with 14 bases lying between them. The CDR3 sequence is CAWSGSGAGGYTF. In DNA form, the CDR3 reads TGTGCCTGGAGTGGGTCAGGGGCAGGGGGCTACACCTTC.

The V and J genes are TRBV7-9 and TRBJ2-3, with D possibly TRBD2 on 5 matching bases. V dropped 7 bases and J dropped 4 bases, with 12 bases sitting between them. Looked up from germline, CDR1 is SEHNR and CDR2 is FQNEAQ (reference sequence). The CDR3 is made up of 13 amino acids. The CDR3 reads CASTDLGADTQYF. In DNA, the CDR3 is TGTGCCAGCACGGACTTGGGAGCAGATACGCAGTATTTT.

The chain carries TRBV6-6 and TRBJ1-5; no reliable D call. CDR1 and CDR2 from the germline V gene are MNHNY and SVGAGI (reference sequence). Trimming removed 6 bases from V and 10 bases from J, with 10 bases in between. The CDR3 has 11 residues. CDR3 coding DNA: TGTGCCAGCAGCCGGGAGCCCCCCCAGCATTTT. Translated, it gives CASSREPPQHF.

The chain recombines TRBV25-1 with TRBJ2-7, with a weak D call TRBD2 (6 bases). The germline V gene encodes CDR1 MGHDK and CDR2 SYGVNS. V lost 3 bases, J lost 4 bases, and 10 bases lay in between. This CDR3 contains 13 residues. CDR3 sequence (DNA): TGTGCCAGCAGTGAGGTGAGCGGGTACGAGCAGTACTTC. Its translation: CASSEVSGYEQYF.